The entry below gives a single T cell receptor beta chain sequence along with its context. Its antigen is not known. The data were taken from a study of T cell responses to AZD1222 COVID-19 vaccine. Whole-study context: Whether given at about 4 or about 12 weeks, second doses were pooled. Study-wide results and limits: There were repertoire samples only from the period after the peak T cell response. AZD1222 recipients seropositive at baseline numbered only 6 or 7.

TCRdb's table, derived via immunoSEQ multiplex PCR, lists solely in-frame clones and lacks some. The table shows approximately 170,000 clones, with around 93% occurring only once. V was clipped by 3 bases and J by 7 bases; unmatched bases: 8. The CDR3 runs 16 residues. Germline V gene sequence: CDR1 SEHNR, CDR2 FQNEAQ (reference sequence). V is TRBV7-9 and J is TRBJ2-1; TRBD1 matches 11 bases. The specimen was peripheral blood, collected on day 0 of AZD1222 vaccination. The TCR originated in an adult in good health. The CDR3 sequence is CASSFSGQGAGNEQFF. The DNA of the CDR3 is TGTGCCAGCAGCTTTTCCGGACAGGGGGCCGGGAATGAGCAGTTCTTC.